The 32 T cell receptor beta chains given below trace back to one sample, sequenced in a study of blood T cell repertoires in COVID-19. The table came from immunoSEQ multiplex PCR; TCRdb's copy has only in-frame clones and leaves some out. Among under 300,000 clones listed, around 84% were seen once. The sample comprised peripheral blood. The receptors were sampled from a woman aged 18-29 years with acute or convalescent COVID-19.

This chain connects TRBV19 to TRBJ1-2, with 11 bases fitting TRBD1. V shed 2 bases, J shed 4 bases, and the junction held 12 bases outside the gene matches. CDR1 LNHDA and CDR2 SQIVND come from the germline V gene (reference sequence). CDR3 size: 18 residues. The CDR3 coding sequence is TGTGCCAGTAGTATATCCACTTGGAGGGGACAGGGGGGCTATGGCTACACCTTC. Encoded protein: CASSISTWRGQGGYGYTF.

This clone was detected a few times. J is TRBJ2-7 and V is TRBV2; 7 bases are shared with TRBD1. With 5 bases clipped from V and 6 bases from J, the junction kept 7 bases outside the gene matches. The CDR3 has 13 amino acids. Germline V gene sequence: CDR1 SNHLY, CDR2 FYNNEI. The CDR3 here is CASSPGGFGEQYF. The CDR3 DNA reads TGTGCCAGCAGTCCAGGGGGATTCGGCGAGCAGTACTTC. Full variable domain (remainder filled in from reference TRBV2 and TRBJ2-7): EPEVTQTPSHQVTQMGQEVILRCVPISNHLYFYWYRQILGQKVEFLVSFYNNEISEKSEIFDDQFSVERPDGSNFTLKIRSTKLEDSAMYFCASSPGGFGEQYFGPGTRLTVT.

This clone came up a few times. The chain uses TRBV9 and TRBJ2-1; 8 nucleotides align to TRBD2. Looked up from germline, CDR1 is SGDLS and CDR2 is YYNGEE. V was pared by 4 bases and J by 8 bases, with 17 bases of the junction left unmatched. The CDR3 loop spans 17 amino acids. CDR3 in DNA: TGTGCCAGCAGCCCCCTAAGCGGGAGCCCCAAAGTCCATGAGCAGTTCTTC. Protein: CASSPLSGSPKVHEQFF.

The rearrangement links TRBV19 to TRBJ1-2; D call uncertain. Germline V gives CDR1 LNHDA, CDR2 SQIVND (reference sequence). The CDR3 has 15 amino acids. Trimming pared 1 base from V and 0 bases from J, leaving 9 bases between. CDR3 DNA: TGTGCCAGTAGTATAGTAACAGCCGCTAACTATGGCTACACCTTC. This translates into CASSIVTAANYGYTF.

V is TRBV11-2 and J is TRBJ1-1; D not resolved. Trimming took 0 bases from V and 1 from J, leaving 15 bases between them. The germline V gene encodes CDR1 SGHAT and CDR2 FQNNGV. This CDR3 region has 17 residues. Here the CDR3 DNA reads TGTGCCAGCAGCTTAGAGGGCCTTGGCACTCAGAACACTGAAGCTTTCTTT. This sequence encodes CASSLEGLGTQNTEAFF.

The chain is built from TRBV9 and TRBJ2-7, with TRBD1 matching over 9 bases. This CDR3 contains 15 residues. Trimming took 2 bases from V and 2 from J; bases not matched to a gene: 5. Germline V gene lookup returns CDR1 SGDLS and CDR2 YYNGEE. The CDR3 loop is CASSVGQGIPYEQYF. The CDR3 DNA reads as TGTGCCAGCAGCGTGGGACAGGGTATCCCCTACGAGCAGTACTTC.

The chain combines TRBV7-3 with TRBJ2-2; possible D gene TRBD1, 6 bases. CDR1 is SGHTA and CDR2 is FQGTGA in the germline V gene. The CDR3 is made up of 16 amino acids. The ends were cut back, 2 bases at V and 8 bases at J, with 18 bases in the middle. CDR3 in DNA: TGTGCCAGCAGCTTAGGGCTTTGGGGGACATCGGGGGAGCTGTTTTTT. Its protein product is CASSLGLWGTSGELFF.

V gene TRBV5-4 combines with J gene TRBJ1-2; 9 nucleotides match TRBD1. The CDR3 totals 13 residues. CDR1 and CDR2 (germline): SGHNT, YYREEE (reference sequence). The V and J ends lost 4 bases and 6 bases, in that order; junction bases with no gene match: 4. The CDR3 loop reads CASSHDRGNGYTF. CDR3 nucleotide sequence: TGTGCCAGCAGCCATGACAGGGGGAATGGCTACACCTTC.

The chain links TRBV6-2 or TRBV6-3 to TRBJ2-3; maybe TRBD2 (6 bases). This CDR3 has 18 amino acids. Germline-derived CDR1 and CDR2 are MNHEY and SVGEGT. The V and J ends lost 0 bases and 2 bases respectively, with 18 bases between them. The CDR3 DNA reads TGTGCCAGCAGTTACTCCTCATGGAGCGGGTCTTCCACAGATACGCAGTATTTT. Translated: CASSYSSWSGSSTDTQYF.

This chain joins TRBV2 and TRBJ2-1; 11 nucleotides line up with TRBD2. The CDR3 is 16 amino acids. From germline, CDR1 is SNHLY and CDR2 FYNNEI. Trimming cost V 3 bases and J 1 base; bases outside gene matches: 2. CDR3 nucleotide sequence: TGTGCCAGCAGTGACACTAGCGGGAGTTCCTACAATGAGCAGTTCTTC. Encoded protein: CASSDTSGSSYNEQFF.

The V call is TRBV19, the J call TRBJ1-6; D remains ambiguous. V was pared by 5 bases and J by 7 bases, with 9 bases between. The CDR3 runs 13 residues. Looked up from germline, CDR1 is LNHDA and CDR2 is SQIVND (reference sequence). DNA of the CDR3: TGTGCCAGTAGTCCTCAGGCCAATTCACCCCTCCACTTT. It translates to CASSPQANSPLHF. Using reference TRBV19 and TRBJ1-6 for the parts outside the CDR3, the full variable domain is DGGITQSPKYLFRKEGQNVTLSCEQNLNHDAMYWYRQDPGQGLRLIYYSQIVNDFQKGDIAEGYSVSREKKESFPLTVTSAQKNPTAFYLCASSPQANSPLHFGNGTRLTVT.

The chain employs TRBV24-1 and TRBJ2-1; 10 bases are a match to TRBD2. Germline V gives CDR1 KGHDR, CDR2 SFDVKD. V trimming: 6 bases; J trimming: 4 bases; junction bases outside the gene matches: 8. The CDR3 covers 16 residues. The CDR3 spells CATSLAASGSYNEQFF. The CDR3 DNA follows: TGTGCCACCAGTCTTGCGGCTAGCGGGAGTTACAATGAGCAGTTCTTC.

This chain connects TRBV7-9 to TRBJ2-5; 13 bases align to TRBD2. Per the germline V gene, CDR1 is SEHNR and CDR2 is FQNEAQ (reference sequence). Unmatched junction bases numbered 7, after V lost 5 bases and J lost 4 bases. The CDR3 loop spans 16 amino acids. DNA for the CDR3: TGTGCCAGCAGCGTGACGGGGACTAGCGGGATAGAGACCCAGTACTTC. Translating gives CASSVTGTSGIETQYF.

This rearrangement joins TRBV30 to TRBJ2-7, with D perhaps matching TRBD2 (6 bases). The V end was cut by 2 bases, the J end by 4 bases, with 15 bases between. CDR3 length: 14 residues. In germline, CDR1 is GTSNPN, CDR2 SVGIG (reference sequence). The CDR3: CAWSRGGVVYEQYF. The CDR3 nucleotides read TGTGCCTGGAGTAGAGGAGGGGTGGTGTACGAGCAGTACTTC.

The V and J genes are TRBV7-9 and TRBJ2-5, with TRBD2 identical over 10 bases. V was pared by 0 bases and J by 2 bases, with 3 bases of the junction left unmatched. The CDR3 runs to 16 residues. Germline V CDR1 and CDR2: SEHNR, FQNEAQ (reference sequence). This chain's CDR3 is CASSLAPSGGQETQYF. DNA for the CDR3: TGTGCCAGCAGCTTAGCCCCTAGCGGGGGTCAAGAGACCCAGTACTTC.

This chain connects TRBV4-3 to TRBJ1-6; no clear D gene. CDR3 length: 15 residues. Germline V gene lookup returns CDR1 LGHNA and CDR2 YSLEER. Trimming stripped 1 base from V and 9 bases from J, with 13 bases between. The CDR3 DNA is TGCGCCAGCAGCCAAGTCACGGGGAGGAGTTCACCCCTCCACTTT. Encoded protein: CASSQVTGRSSPLHF.

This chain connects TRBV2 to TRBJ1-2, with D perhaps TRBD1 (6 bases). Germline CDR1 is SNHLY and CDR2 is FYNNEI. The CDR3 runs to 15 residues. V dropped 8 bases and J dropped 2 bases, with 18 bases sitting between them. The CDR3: CASEGVRGPNYGYTF. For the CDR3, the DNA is TGTGCCAGCGAGGGGGTGAGGGGCCCAAACTATGGCTACACCTTC.

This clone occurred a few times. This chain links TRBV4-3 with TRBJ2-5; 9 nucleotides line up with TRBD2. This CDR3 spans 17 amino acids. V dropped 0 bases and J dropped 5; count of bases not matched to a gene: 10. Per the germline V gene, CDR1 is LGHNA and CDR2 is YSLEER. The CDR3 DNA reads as TGCGCCAGCAGCCAAGAATTATGGCGGGAGGGCGATGAGACCCAGTACTTC. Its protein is CASSQELWREGDETQYF.

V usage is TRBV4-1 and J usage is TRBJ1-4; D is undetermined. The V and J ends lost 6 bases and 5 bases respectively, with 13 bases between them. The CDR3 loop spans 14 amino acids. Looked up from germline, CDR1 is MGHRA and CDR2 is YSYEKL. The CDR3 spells CASSPSDSNEKLFF. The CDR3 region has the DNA TGCGCCAGCAGTCCGTCAGACTCAAATGAAAAACTGTTTTTT.

In nucleotides, the CDR3 is TGTGCCAGCAGCTTAGAGTTGTCCAGTGAGCAGTACTTC. This sequence encodes CASSLELSSEQYF. This sequence joins TRBV7-9 and TRBJ2-7; no clear D gene. Germline V gene data show CDR1 as SEHNR and CDR2 as FQNEAQ (reference sequence). V lost 1 base, J lost 7 bases, and 11 bases lay in between. There are 13 residues in the CDR3. Looking up the rest from reference TRBV7-9 and TRBJ2-7 gives the full variable domain: DTGVSQNPRHKITKRGQNVTFRCDPISEHNRLYWYRQTLGQGPEFLTYFQNEAQLEKSRLLSDRFSAERPKGSFSTLEIQRTEQGDSAMYLCASSLELSSEQYFGPGTRLTVT.

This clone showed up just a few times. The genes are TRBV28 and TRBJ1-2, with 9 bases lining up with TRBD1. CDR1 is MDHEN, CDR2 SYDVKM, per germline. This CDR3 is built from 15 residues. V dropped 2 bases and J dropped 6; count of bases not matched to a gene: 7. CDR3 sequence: CASSLIGGQGDGYTF. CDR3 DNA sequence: TGTGCCAGCAGTTTAATTGGGGGACAGGGTGATGGCTACACCTTC.

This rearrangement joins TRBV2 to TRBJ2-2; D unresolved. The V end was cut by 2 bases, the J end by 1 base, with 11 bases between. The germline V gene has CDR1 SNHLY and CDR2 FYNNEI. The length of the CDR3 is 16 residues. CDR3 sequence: CASSEWAVRNTGELFF. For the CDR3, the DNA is TGTGCCAGCAGTGAATGGGCTGTAAGGAACACCGGGGAGCTGTTTTTT.

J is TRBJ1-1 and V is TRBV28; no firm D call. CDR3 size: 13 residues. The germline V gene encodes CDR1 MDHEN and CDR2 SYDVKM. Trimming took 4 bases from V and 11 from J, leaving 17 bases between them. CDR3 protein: CASSSPPTEAAFF. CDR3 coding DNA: TGTGCCAGCAGTTCCCCCCCGACCGAGGCGGCTTTCTTT. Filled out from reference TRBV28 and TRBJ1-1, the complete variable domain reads DVKVTQSSRYLVKRTGEKVFLECVQDMDHENMFWYRQDPGLGLRLIYFSYDVKMKEKGDIPEGYSVSREKKERFSLILESASTNQTSMYLCASSSPPTEAAFFGQGTRLTVV.

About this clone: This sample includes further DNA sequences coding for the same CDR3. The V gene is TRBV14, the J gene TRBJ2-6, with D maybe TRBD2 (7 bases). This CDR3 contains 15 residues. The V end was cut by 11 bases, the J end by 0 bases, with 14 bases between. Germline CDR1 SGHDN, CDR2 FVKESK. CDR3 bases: TGTGCCGGGCGGAGGGGGGGCTCTGGGGCCAACGTCCTGACTTTC. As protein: CAGRRGGSGANVLTF.

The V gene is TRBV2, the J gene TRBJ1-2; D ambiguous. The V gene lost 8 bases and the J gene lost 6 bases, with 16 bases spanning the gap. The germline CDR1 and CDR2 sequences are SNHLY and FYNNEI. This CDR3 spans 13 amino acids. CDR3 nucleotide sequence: TGTGCCAGCTGTCCCGAGGTGGTCGATGGCTACACCTTC. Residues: CASCPEVVDGYTF.

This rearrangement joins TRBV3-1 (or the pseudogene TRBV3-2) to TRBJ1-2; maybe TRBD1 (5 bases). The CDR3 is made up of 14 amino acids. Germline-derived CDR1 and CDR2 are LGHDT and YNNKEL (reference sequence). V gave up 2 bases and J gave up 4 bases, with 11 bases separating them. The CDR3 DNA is TGTGCCAGCAGCCAAAGGCAGGGCCCCTATGGCTACACCTTC. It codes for CASSQRQGPYGYTF.

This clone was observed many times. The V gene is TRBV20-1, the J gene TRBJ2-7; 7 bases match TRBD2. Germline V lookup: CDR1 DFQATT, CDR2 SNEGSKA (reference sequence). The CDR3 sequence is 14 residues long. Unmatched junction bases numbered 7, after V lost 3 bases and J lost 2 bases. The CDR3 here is CSASPSGGTYEQYF. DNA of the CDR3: TGCAGTGCTAGTCCTAGCGGAGGCACCTACGAGCAGTACTTC.

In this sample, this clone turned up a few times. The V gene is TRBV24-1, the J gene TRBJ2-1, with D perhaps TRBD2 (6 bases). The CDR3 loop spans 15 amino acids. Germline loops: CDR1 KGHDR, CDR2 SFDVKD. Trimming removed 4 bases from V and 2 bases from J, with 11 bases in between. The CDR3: CATSEGREAYNEQFF. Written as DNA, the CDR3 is TGTGCCACCAGTGAAGGGCGGGAAGCCTACAATGAGCAGTTCTTC.

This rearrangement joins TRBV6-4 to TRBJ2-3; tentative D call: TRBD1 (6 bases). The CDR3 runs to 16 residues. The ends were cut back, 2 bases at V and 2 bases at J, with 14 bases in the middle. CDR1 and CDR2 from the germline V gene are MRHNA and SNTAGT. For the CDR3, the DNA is TGTGCCAGCAGTGACGAACAGGGAAGTTTCACAGATACGCAGTATTTT. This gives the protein CASSDEQGSFTDTQYF.

The CDR3 DNA sequence: TGTGCCACCAGTGACCCCGGACTAGCGGGACCCCATGAGCAGTTCTTC. This codes for CATSDPGLAGPHEQFF. The V call is TRBV24-1, the J call TRBJ2-1; 12 bases are a match to TRBD2. CDR1 is KGHDR and CDR2 is SFDVKD in the germline V gene. The CDR3 covers 16 residues. J gave up 8 bases and V 4 bases, and 8 bases lay outside the gene matches.

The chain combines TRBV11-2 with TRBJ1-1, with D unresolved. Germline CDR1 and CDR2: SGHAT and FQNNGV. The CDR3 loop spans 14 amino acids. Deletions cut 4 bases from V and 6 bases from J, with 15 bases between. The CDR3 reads CASSSGSVAAEAFF. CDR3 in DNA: TGTGCCAGCAGCTCTGGGAGCGTGGCGGCTGAAGCTTTCTTT.

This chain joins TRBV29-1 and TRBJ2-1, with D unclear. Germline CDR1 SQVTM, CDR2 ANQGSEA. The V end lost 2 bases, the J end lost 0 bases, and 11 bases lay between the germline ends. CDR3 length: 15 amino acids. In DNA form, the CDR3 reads TGCAGCGTTGAAACGAGCGATAGCTCCTACAATGAGCAGTTCTTC. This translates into CSVETSDSSYNEQFF.